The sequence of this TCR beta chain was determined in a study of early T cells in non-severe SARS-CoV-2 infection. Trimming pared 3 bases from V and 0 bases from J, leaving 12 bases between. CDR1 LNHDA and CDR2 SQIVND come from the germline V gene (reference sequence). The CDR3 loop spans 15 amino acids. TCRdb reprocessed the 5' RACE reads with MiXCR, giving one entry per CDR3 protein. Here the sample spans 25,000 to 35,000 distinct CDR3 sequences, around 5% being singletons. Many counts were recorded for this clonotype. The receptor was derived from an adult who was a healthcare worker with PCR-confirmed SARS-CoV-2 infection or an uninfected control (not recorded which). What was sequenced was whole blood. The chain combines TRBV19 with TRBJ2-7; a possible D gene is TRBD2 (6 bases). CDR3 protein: CASSMIAVSSYEQYF. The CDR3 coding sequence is TGTGCCAGTAGTATGATAGCGGTGAGCTCCTACGAGCAGTACTTC.